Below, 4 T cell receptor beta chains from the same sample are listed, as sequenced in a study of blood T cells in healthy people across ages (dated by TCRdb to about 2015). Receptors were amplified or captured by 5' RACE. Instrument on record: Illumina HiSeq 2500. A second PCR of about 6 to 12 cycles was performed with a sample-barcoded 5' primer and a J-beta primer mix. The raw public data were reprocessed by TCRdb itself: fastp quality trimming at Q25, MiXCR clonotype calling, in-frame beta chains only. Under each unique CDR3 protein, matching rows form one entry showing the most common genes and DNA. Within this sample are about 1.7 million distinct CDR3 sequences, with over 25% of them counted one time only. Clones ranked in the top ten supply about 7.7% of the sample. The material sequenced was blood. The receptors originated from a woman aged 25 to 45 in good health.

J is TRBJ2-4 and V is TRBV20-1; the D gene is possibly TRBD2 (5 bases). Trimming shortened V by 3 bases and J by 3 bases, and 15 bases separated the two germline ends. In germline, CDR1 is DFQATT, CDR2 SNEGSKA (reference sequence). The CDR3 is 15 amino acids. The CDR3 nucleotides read TGCAGTGCTAGGGCGTACGGGATTGACAAAAACATTCAGTACTTC. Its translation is CSARAYGIDKNIQYF.

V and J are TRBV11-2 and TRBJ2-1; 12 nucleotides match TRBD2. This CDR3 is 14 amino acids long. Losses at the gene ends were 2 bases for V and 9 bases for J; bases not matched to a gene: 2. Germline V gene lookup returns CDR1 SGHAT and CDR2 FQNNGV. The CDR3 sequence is CASSLLAGGREQFF. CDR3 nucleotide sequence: TGTGCCAGCAGCTTACTAGCGGGGGGGCGTGAGCAGTTCTTC. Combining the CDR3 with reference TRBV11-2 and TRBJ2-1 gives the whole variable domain EAGVAQSPRYKIIEKRQSVAFWCNPISGHATLYWYQQILGQGPKLLIQFQNNGVVDDSQLPKDRFSAERLKGVDSTLKIQPAKLEDSAVYLCASSLLAGGREQFFGPGTRLTVL.

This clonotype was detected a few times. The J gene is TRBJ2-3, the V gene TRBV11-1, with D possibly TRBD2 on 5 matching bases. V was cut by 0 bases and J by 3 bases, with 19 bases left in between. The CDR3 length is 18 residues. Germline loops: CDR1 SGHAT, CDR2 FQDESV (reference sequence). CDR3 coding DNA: TGTGCCAGCAGCTTAGCGCAGCGTAGCGATTACGGGACAGATACGCAGTATTTT. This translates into CASSLAQRSDYGTDTQYF.

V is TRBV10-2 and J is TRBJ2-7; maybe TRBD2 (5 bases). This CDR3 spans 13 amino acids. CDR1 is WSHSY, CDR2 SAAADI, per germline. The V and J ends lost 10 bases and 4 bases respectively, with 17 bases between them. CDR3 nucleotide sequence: TGCGCCACCGGGAAGGGTGCCAGGTACGAGCAGTACTTC. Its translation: CATGKGARYEQYF.